The present T cell receptor beta chain was sequenced within a study of CD8 T cells in Susac syndrome. RNA totalling about 0.5 to 1 ug underwent reverse transcription with random hexamers. The TCR beta CDR3 was amplified by immunoSEQ multiplex PCR across 54 Vbeta, 13 Jbeta. MiXCR, applied by TCRdb to the immunoSEQ multiplex PCR reads, yields one record per CDR3 protein. The sample includes around 150,000 distinct CDR3 sequences, around 93% of them seen just once. This clonotype was seen just once. Its antigen remains unknown. CD8+ and CD4+ blood T cells underwent TCR beta sequencing. While serving as controls, healthy donors were matched for age and sex. J gave up 6 bases and V 4 bases, and 0 bases lay outside the gene matches. Looked up from germline, CDR1 is ENHRY and CDR2 is SYGVKD. The CDR3 length is 12 residues. Study conclusions and caveats: The study acknowledged a relatively small number of individuals in its TCR sequencing and HLA analysis.

This sequence joins TRBV10-3 and TRBJ2-3, with 8 bases identical to TRBD1. The origin of this receptor is a human donor in good health. Sequenced: CD4+ T cells from PBMCs. CDR3 nucleotides: TGTGCCATCAGTGGACAGGGGGATACGCAGTATTTT. Protein: CAISGQGDTQYF.